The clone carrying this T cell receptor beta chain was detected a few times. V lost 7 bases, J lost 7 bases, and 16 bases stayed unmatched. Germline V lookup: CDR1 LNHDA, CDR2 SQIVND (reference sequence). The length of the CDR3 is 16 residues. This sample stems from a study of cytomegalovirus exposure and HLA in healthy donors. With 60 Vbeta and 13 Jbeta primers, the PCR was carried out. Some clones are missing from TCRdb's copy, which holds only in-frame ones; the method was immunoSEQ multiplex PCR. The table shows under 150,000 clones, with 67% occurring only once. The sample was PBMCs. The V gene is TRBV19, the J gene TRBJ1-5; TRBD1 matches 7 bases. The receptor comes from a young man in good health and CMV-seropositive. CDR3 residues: CASTSRGRQSGQPQHF. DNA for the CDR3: TGTGCCAGTACCTCCAGGGGGAGGCAGTCGGGGCAGCCCCAGCATTTT.